This TCR beta chain is from a study of patients and donors after allogeneic stem cell transplantation. Per germline, CDR1 SGHNT and CDR2 YYREEE (reference sequence). The CDR3 totals 12 residues. The V end was cut by 4 bases, the J end by 4 bases, with 9 bases between. The table lists this clonotype with a few counts. MiXCR, run by TCRdb on the RT-PCR reads, gives a single entry per CDR3 protein. The sample has roughly 230,000 distinct CDR3 sequences; less than 15% are singletons. The origin of this receptor is a human donor who was either an allogeneic HSCT recipient or a stem cell or donor lymphocyte infusion donor (not recorded which). It is not recorded whose cells these are; they may come from a transplant donor. The chain uses TRBV5-4 and TRBJ2-7; D possibly corresponds to TRBD1 (6 bases). The sample was blood, either unsorted or a sorted T cell fraction (not recorded which). The CDR3 loop reads CASSVDRYEQYF. The CDR3 DNA reads TGTGCCAGCAGCGTAGACAGGTACGAGCAGTACTTC.